This TCR beta chain stems from a study of T cells after yellow fever vaccination. As for the study in general: Some fractions had low cell numbers, and these were prepared with SMART-Seq v4 Ultra Low Input.

TCRdb independently ran MiXCR on the 5' RACE reads; one entry per CDR3 protein. The top ten clones hold 15% of a sample with about 400,000 distinct CDR3 sequences, approximately 6% of them seen once. This clonotype occurred a few times. V was shortened by 6 bases and J by 0 bases, with 15 bases between the two germline ends. The CDR3 extends over 15 amino acids. Germline-derived CDR1 and CDR2 are LNHDA and SQIVND (reference sequence). The sequence was obtained from a man aged 25 to 40 who received the YFV17D yellow fever vaccine. The specimen comprised PBMCs, sampled 5 days after the yellow fever booster vaccination. The chain couples TRBV19 to TRBJ2-7; D is tentatively TRBD1 or TRBD2 (5 bases each). The CDR3 here is CASSILKGTSYEQYF. CDR3 bases: TGTGCCAGTAGCATCCTAAAGGGGACCTCCTACGAGCAGTACTTC.